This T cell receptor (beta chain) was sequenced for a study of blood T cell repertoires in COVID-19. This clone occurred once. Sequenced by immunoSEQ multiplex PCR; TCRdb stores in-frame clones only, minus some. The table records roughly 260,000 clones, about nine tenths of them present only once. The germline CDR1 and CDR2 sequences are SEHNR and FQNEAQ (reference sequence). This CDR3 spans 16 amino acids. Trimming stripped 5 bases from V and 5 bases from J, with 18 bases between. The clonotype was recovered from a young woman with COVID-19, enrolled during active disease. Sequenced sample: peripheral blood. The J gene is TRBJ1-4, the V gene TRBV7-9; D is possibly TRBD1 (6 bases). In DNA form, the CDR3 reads TGTGCCAGCAGCCTGGATCGGGCCAGGGGAAATGAAAAACTGTTTTTT. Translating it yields CASSLDRARGNEKLFF.